This T cell receptor beta chain was captured by sequencing in a study of beta chain features in type 1 diabetes listed by TCRdb under 2018. A note on the overall study: Patients and healthy donors did not differ in mean age, gender distribution, total cell number or subset yield. A total of 90 million to 130 million sorted cells were examined across all samples, and a strong correlation was observed between cell number per subset and RNA yield. Regulatory and stem cell-like memory subsets were isolated from only 8 patients and roughly 8 healthy donors, whereas naive and central memory subsets came from all 30 or so donors. The study compared the TCRB repertoires of sorted circulating CD4+ T cell subsets in recently diagnosed type 1 diabetes patients with those in matched healthy donors. Study-wide conclusions, independent of this receptor: At VDJ recombination sites, patients with type 1 diabetes made fewer insertions and deleted more nucleotides, a pattern implying thymic rearrangement abnormalities. Only small numbers of individuals were included in the HLA sub-analyses, which left unresolved whether HLA type had any influence on TCRB rearrangement. Type 1 diabetes patients showed a moderate but significant shortening of TCRB CDR3 length in all four CD4+ subsets. Sequencing cDNA rather than genomic DNA could over-represent highly expressing activated cells, although activation and CD3 levels did not differ between groups. Shorter templates might have been favored by PCR, but patient and control samples were amplified and corrected together, so both groups would have been affected equally by any skew. Naive, central memory and regulatory TCRB repertoires appeared more similar among patients than among healthy donors.

From cysteine to phenylalanine, the CDR3 is 13 amino acids long. Only the CDR3 DNA stays, 39 bases, in frame from base 1. CDR1 and CDR2, per the germline V gene, are SGHNT and YENEEA. V loses 5 bases, J loses 7 bases, and the germline ends lie 12 bases apart. In regard to this clone: Its antigen specificity is not known. Base qualities were left out, and no much larger clone turns up one base away.

Each donor gave one peripheral blood draw, averaging about 120 mL, which was collected into heparinised tubes. Naive, central memory, regulatory and stem cell-like memory CD4+ T cells were sorted on a BD FACSAria II using a panel including CD45RO, CCR7, CD25, CD127, CD95 and CD27. A purity above 98% was achieved for all sorted populations. PBMCs were isolated immediately by Lymphoprep density gradient centrifugation and stained directly without culture. Samples were stained and sorted in pairs, with one healthy donor and one patient per experiment, so that batch effects were minimized. The entire isolated RNA was reverse transcribed using the High Capacity cDNA Reverse Transcription Kit, and thus expressed TCRB transcripts were sequenced. Deep immunoSEQ sequencing was applied to naive, central memory and regulatory T cell samples, giving an average of roughly 3.3 million total reads per sample. After sorted cells were lysed in RLT buffer, RNA was extracted with DNase-treated RNeasy Micro or Mini kits, with the choice depending on cell number. Each cell subset was processed separately to prevent cross-contamination, with patient and healthy donor samples processed together. TCRB sequences were amplified from cDNA with the immunoSEQ multiplex PCR, producing 87-bp fragments spanning the CDR3 region. Sequencing of the amplicons was done on the Illumina HiSeq platform. Regarding the original processing steps: Synthetic template baselines were used to correct PCR bias computationally, reads within Hamming distance 2 were collapsed together, and singletons that could not be merged were discarded. Reads were aligned against IMGT so that V, D and J genes, CDR3 length and insertions or deletions at six rearrangement sites could be assigned. Within each subset, clonotype counts were normalized to the number of sorted cells before true diversity and Gini coefficients were calculated with the tcR R package. The overlap coefficient, calculated on TCRB nucleotide sequences, was used to quantify repertoire sharing. As a proxy for the pre-selection repertoire, out-of-frame TCRB sequences from naive cells were analyzed. The immuneACCESS repertoire file appears here via TCRdb, limited to in-frame rearrangements. These files lack a portion of the clones; in checked studies, under half of the deficit traces to unresolved V genes, and the cause of the others is not known. The DNA was the basis for D and trimming; V, J and clone size are from that table. This sample lists 400,000 or so clones; 10% to 15% were detected once. The ten top clones hold approximately 0.011% of the sample.

The sequence was collected from a woman under 30 with type 1 diabetes. Sequencing was done on a sample of naive CD4+ T cells from blood. The cell subset or site label of this sample denotes: true naive CD4+ T cells. The chain is encoded by TRBV11-3 joined to TRBJ2-1; TRBD2 is perhaps the D gene, given 6 matching bases. This receptor has the CDR3 CASSPTAGNEQFF. The DNA sequence reads TGTGCCAGCAGCCCAACGGCGGGGAATGAGCAGTTCTTC. Joined to the reference TRBV11-3 and TRBJ2-1 proteins, this CDR3 gives the full variable domain: EAGVVQSPRYKIIEKKQPVAFWCNPISGHNTLYWYLQNLGQGPELLIRYENEEAVDDSQLPKDRFSAERLKGVDSTLKIQPAELGDSAVYLCASSPTAGNEQFFGPGTRLTVL.